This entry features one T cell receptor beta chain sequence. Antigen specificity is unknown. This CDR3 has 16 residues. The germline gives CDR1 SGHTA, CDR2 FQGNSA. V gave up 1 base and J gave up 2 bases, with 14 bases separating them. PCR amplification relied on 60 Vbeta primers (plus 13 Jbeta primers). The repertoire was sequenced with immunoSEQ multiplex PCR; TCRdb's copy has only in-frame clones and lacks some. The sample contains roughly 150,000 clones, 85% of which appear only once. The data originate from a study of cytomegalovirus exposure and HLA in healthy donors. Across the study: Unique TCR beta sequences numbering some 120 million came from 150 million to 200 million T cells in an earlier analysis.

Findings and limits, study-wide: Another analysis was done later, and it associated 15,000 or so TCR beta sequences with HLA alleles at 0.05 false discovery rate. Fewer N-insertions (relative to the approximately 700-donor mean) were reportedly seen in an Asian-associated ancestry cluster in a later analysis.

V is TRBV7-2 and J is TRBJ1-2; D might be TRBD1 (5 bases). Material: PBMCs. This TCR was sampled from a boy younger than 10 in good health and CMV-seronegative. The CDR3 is CASSLGQLTRNYGYTF. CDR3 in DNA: TGTGCCAGCAGCTTAGGACAGCTCACCAGAAACTATGGCTACACCTTC.